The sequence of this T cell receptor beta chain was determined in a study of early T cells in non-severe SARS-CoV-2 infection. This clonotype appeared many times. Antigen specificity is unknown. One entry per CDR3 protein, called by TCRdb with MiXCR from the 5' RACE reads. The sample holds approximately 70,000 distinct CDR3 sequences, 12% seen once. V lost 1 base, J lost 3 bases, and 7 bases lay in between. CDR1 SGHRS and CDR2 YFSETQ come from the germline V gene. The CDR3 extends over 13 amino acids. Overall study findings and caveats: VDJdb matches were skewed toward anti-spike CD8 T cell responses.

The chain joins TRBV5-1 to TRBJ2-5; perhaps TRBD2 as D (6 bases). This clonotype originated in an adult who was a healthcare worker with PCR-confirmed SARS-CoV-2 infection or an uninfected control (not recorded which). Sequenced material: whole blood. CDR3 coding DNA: TGCGCCAGCAGCTTGCCGGGGGAAGAGACCCAGTACTTC. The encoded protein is CASSLPGEETQYF.